Below, one T cell receptor (beta chain) is given with its context. A single count supports this clonotype. Its cognate antigen has yet to be identified. No base-level quality is on record; no much larger clone is a single base apart. A solitary read yields weak support. Read against the paper, the sample's treatment or condition label means: in vitro stimulation with specific CMV peptide epitopes to enrich CMV-specific T cells. Clipping removes 4 bases from V and 5 bases from J, with 6 as the unmatched junction base count. The CDR3 has 16 amino acids, counting the end cysteine and phenylalanine. This entry keeps only the CDR3 DNA: 48 bases, framed from base 1. According to the germline V gene, CDR1 reads KGHDR and CDR2 reads SFDVKD. This sample is drawn from a study of T cell repertoires in cytomegalovirus infection (dated by TCRdb to about 2019). Concerning the study at large: Peptide stimulations targeted recently identified HLA-C-restricted CMV epitopes, whose presentation resists viral immunomodulation, together with well-studied HLA-B-restricted epitopes. Donor HLA type was relevant to the analysis, because carriage of CMV infection together with the matching HLA type was indicated by public TCR beta signatures.

Sequencing was performed on an Illumina HiSeq 1500. TCRdb reprocessed the public reads (quality trimming at Q25 with fastp, clone calling with MiXCR) and kept in-frame beta chains. Rows matching on CDR3 protein sequence are summarized as one entry with the most common DNA and genes. The sample includes under 200,000 distinct CDR3 sequences, with about a fifth observed a single time. Of the sample, about 25% falls within the top ten clones. Results the study describes overall, beyond this receptor: In both this cohort and an independent roughly 330-donor cohort, the cumulative frequency of public TCR beta family members distinguished carriers of CMV infection plus the relevant HLA type. The ex vivo response was dominated by HLA-C-restricted CMV-specific TCR beta clonotypes, which also provided the single most frequent clonotype in two of eight donors.

The sequence was obtained from a human donor in good health (CMV status not recorded). Some clones in this sample may be carry-over from other donors' samples. This chain is built from TRBV24-1 and TRBJ2-1, with 11 bases in between that match TRBD1. This specimen was CD8+ T cells from cultured PBMCs, taken from culture after CMV antigen stimulation. The CDR3 has the sequence CATSEGGQGADNEQFF. Read as DNA, the sequence is TGTGCCACCAGTGAGGGAGGACAGGGGGCCGACAATGAGCAGTTCTTC.